Presented here are 17 T cell receptor beta chains from one specimen sequenced in a study of CD8+ T cells in alopecia areata. RNA extraction was followed by reverse transcription into cDNA, which acted as the sequencing template. Assay used: immunoSEQ multiplex PCR; TCRdb lists only in-frame clones, some missing. The top ten hold approximately 10% of the sample, which has fewer than 200,000 clones, about 66% seen once. Specimen: CD8+ T cells sorted from blood, collected at week 0. All receptors derive from a human donor with alopecia areata.

This clone was detected once. The J gene is TRBJ2-3, the V gene TRBV6-5; 7 bases match TRBD2. V was pared by 6 bases and J by 6 bases, with 6 bases of the junction left unmatched. The germline CDR1 and CDR2 sequences are MNHEY and SVGAGI. There are 13 residues in the CDR3. The CDR3 is CASSRGGSDTQYF. DNA of the CDR3: TGTGCCAGCAGCCGCGGGGGTTCTGATACGCAGTATTTT.

J is TRBJ2-3 and V is TRBV29-1; 8 nucleotides agree with TRBD2. Unmatched junction bases numbered 2, after V lost 3 bases and J lost 3 bases. Germline lookup yields CDR1 SQVTM and CDR2 ANQGSEA. This CDR3 region has 13 residues. The DNA for the CDR3 is TGCAGCGTTGAGGGCGGGGGGACAGATACGCAGTATTTT. Protein sequence: CSVEGGGTDTQYF.

The chain has TRBV14 and TRBJ1-1; D not resolved. This CDR3 contains 13 residues. Trimming stripped 1 base from V and 1 base from J, with 4 bases between. Germline V CDR1 and CDR2: SGHDN, FVKESK. CDR3 residues: CASSQVKNTEAFF. Written as DNA, the CDR3 is TGTGCCAGCAGCCAAGTAAAGAACACTGAAGCTTTCTTT.

The rearrangement links TRBV9 to TRBJ2-6; perhaps TRBD2 as D (5 bases). CDR1 is SGDLS, CDR2 YYNGEE, per germline. The V end lost 4 bases, the J end lost 0 bases, and 8 bases lay between the germline ends. This CDR3 has 15 residues. The CDR3 spells CASSPGSSGANVLTF. The CDR3 DNA follows: TGTGCCAGCAGCCCTGGGAGCTCTGGGGCCAACGTCCTGACTTTC. Full variable domain (rest looked up from reference TRBV9 and TRBJ2-6): DSGVTQTPKHLITATGQRVTLRCSPRSGDLSVYWYQQSLDQGLQFLIQYYNGEERAKGNILERFSAQQFPDLHSELNLSSLELGDSALYFCASSPGSSGANVLTFGAGSRLTVL.

The chain has TRBV6-1 and TRBJ1-5; no firm D call. V lost 2 bases to trimming and J lost 0 bases, with 14 bases between them. CDR3 length: 17 amino acids. The V gene's germline CDR1 is MNHNS and CDR2 SASEGT. CDR3 sequence reads: CASSEWGLEYSNQPQHF. As DNA, the CDR3 is TGTGCCAGCAGTGAATGGGGTTTGGAGTATAGCAATCAGCCCCAGCATTTT.

The CDR3 sequence is CASRPNTGELFF. CDR3 DNA sequence: TGTGCCAGCAGACCCAACACCGGGGAGCTGTTTTTT. This sequence joins TRBV2 and TRBJ2-2, with D hard to call. The V and J ends lost 6 bases and 2 bases respectively, with 4 bases between them. This CDR3 is 12 amino acids long. Germline CDR1 SNHLY, CDR2 FYNNEI.

V and J are TRBV29-1 and TRBJ1-1; no firm D call. Deletions cut 6 bases from V and 1 base from J, with 15 bases between. The V gene's germline CDR1 is SQVTM and CDR2 ANQGSEA. The CDR3 consists of 14 residues. The CDR3 reads CSVVPLAGNTEAFF. In DNA, the CDR3 is TGCAGCGTGGTTCCCCTAGCGGGGAACACTGAAGCTTTCTTT.

This chain joins TRBV7-2 and TRBJ2-4; 11 nucleotides agree with TRBD2. The CDR3 sequence is 16 residues long. The J segment lost 8 bases and the V segment lost 3 bases, leaving 9 bases of the junction unmatched. Looked up from germline, CDR1 is SGHTA and CDR2 is FQGNSA. CDR3 residues: CASSLASGGLEYIQYF. In DNA, the CDR3 is TGTGCCAGCAGCTTGGCTAGCGGGGGGCTCGAGTACATTCAGTACTTC.

The V call is TRBV2, the J call TRBJ1-2; 7 nucleotides match TRBD1. The germline gives CDR1 SNHLY, CDR2 FYNNEI. The CDR3 spans 14 residues. Trimming removed 9 bases from V and 7 bases from J; junction bases left unmatched: 14. The CDR3 spells CARTTGRGKGGYTF. CDR3 DNA sequence: TGTGCCAGGACGACGGGCAGGGGGAAGGGTGGCTACACCTTC.

This clone has more than one count but fewer than ten. This chain uses TRBV19 with TRBJ2-1, with a possible D match to TRBD2 (6 bases). V was trimmed by 3 bases and J by 4 bases, leaving 10 bases between them. This CDR3 spans 14 amino acids. In germline, CDR1 is LNHDA, CDR2 SQIVND (reference sequence). CDR3 in DNA: TGTGCCAGTAGTATTCCGGGGGAGTACAATGAGCAGTTCTTC. This gives the protein CASSIPGEYNEQFF.

Only a few counts were recorded for this clone. V is TRBV5-1 and J is TRBJ2-1; D possibly corresponds to TRBD2 (5 bases). CDR1 and CDR2 from the germline V gene are SGHRS and YFSETQ. The CDR3 is 15 residues long. Trimming removed 5 bases at V and 2 bases at J, with 14 bases between. For the CDR3, the DNA is TGCGCCAGCAGATCGGAGGTTAGCGCCTACAATGAGCAGTTCTTC. Translating gives CASRSEVSAYNEQFF.

Remarks on this clone: At one of its ends the junction is not consistent with the germline gene, which may arise from a read error. The genes are TRBV7-9 and TRBJ2-5; 10 nucleotides match TRBD2. Germline CDR1 reads SEHNR; CDR2 reads FQNEAQ (reference sequence). The CDR3 is made up of 16 amino acids. CDR3 sequence reads: CASSSPYSSGGREIHF. The CDR3 region has the DNA TGTGCCAGCAGCTCACCCTACTCTAGCGGGGGACGGGAAATACACTTC. The full variable domain, with the rest looked up from reference TRBV7-9 and TRBJ2-5, is DTGVSQNPRHKITKRGQNVTFRCDPISEHNRLYWYRQTLGQGPEFLTYFQNEAQLEKSRLLSDRFSAERPKGSFSTLEIQRTEQGDSAMYLCASSSPYSSGGREIHFGPGTRLLVL.

The chain employs TRBV14 and TRBJ2-3, with no clear D. This CDR3 is 16 amino acids long. The V and J ends lost 1 base and 5 bases respectively, with 16 bases between them. CDR1 and CDR2 from the germline V gene are SGHDN and FVKESK. For the CDR3, the DNA is TGTGCCAGCAGCCAAGCGGCAGGATTGAAGGGAGATACGCAGTATTTT. The encoded protein is CASSQAAGLKGDTQYF.

The rearrangement uses TRBV7-8 and TRBJ2-7, with 8 nucleotides matching TRBD2. Germline CDR1 and CDR2: SGHVS and FQNEAQ. After removal of 3 bases from V and 2 bases from J, the junction contained 3 bases not matched to a gene. CDR3 size: 14 residues. In nucleotides, the CDR3 is TGTGCCAGCAGCTTGGGACTAGGGACCTACGAGCAGTACTTC. It is translated as CASSLGLGTYEQYF.

The J gene is TRBJ1-1, the V gene TRBV25-1, with no clear D. There are 12 residues in the CDR3. In germline, CDR1 is MGHDK, CDR2 SYGVNS. V lost 7 bases, J lost 4 bases, and 10 bases lay in between. The CDR3 region has the DNA TGTGCCAGCACAAGGGTTGGCACTGAAGCTTTCTTT. Translation gives CASTRVGTEAFF.

This clone appeared a single time. The chain combines TRBV27 with TRBJ2-1; no reliable D call. CDR1 and CDR2 from the germline V gene are MNHEY and SMNVEV (reference sequence). The CDR3 sequence is 16 residues long. Trimming cost V 2 bases and J 0 bases, with 11 bases left between them. CDR3 sequence (DNA): TGTGCCAGCAGTTTAACCGGAATTAGCTCCTACAATGAGCAGTTCTTC. Its protein product is CASSLTGISSYNEQFF.

The chain employs TRBV13 and TRBJ1-2; the match to TRBD1 covers 7 bases. The CDR3 loop spans 15 amino acids. Germline lookup yields CDR1 PRHDT and CDR2 FYEKMQ (reference sequence). The V gene end was trimmed by 2 bases and the J gene end by 4 bases; junction bases not matched to a gene: 7. The CDR3 sequence is CASSLTRTGVYGYTF. Here the CDR3 DNA reads TGTGCCAGCAGCTTAACTCGGACAGGAGTCTATGGCTACACCTTC.